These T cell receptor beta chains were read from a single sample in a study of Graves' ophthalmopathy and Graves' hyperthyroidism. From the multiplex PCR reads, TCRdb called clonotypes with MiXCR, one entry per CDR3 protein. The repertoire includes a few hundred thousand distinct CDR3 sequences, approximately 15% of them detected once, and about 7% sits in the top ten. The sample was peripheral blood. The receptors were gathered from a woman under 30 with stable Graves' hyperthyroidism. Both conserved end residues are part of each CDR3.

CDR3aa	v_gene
CASSSGTSGDVAETQYF	TRBV13
CASSEVPGNTGELFF	TRBV2
CASSREAYEQYF	TRBV7-2
CSAKNSGANVLTF	TRBV20-1
CASSHSRGANQPQHF	TRBV3-1
CASSLVTSGGTGELFF	TRBV5-1
CASRYRDRNYGYTF	TRBV28
CATSDRETGGGETQYF	TRBV24-1
CASSTPGRGSEAFF	TRBV19
CASSWRGGMNTEAFF	TRBV6-2/TRBV6-3
CASSTRQDYGYTF	TRBV9
CAGGGLMNTEAFF	TRBV7-9
CASSLGLTSYEQYF	TRBV6-1
CASSFNVQDRGREQYF	TRBV7-8